This TCR beta chain was sequenced during a study of technical replicates of blood from several donors. The assay was immunoSEQ multiplex PCR, and TCRdb's table has in-frame clones only and misses some. The sample comprises roughly 90,000 clones, 90% to 96% of which are singletons, and 0.35% to 0.45% rests with the top ten. In germline, CDR1 is SGHNT, CDR2 YENEEA. The CDR3 extends over 15 amino acids. V trimming: 5 bases; J trimming: 8 bases; junction bases outside the gene matches: 10. The origin of this receptor is a human donor in good health. This rearrangement joins TRBV11-3 to TRBJ2-1; 9 nucleotides agree with TRBD1. The sequenced sample consisted of T cells isolated from PBMCs. The CDR3 is CASSEAGTGIHEQFF. CDR3 nucleotides: TGTGCCAGCAGCGAAGCCGGGACAGGGATCCATGAGCAGTTCTTC.